A selection of T cell receptor beta chains follows, all from one sample in a study of cytomegalovirus exposure and HLA in healthy donors. The assay was immunoSEQ multiplex PCR, and TCRdb's table has in-frame clones only and misses some. The specimen's table records 60,000 to 100,000 clones. Material for sequencing was PBMCs. These receptors were collected from a man younger than 40 in good health and CMV-seronegative. The CDR3 runs from the conserved cysteine through the conserved F or W.

V gene	J gene	CDR3 length	CDR3 protein
TRBV11-3	TRBJ2-5	14	CASSPAQGPGTQYF
TRBV7-6	TRBJ2-1	18	CASSFPVSGRGSYNEQFF
TRBV7-2	TRBJ2-7	15	CASSLYSGRASEQYF
TRBV21-1	TRBJ1-5	17	CASSKVSGGHSNQPQHF
TRBV19	TRBJ1-4	13	CASSIDRTEKLFF
TRBV28	TRBJ2-1	12	CASSGVAGGPFF
TRBV5-6	TRBJ1-1	15	CASSFGQALNTEAFF
TRBV4-1	TRBJ1-1	14	CASRTGGSDTEAFF
TRBV11-2	TRBJ1-2	13	CASSFGAFYGYTF
TRBV6-1	TRBJ1-4	12	CASSPGYEKLFF
TRBV5-1	TRBJ1-2	13	CASSQRRDHGYTF
TRBV7-8	TRBJ1-1	14	CASSAQGASTEAFF
TRBV29-1	TRBJ1-1	13	CSPNRGMNTEAFF
TRBV18	TRBJ1-1	15	CASSPGQAMNTEAFF
TRBV19	TRBJ1-1	17	CASSIVLAGGGNTEAFF
TRBV7-8	TRBJ2-3	13	CASSFEREDTQYF
TRBV7-9	TRBJ1-4	14	CASSSRQDSEKLFF